Given below is one T cell receptor (beta chain) in context. Its antigen has not been determined. The sample holds no much larger clone one base away, and base qualities are not on file. This sample is drawn from a study of shared clonotypes between healthy human individuals (dated by TCRdb to 2018 to 2020). Concerning the study at large: A couple of women and three men aged 18 to 49 years were included in the cohort. Per donor, three plates each were used for CD4 naive and CD4 memory, two for CD8 naive, and one for CD8 memory. Leukapheresis yielded between about 0.85 and 10 billion PBMCs per donor. To increase sequencing depth and limit assay-specific biases, different laboratories used diverse techniques to prepare libraries and sequence TCR repertoires. To estimate repertoire size and how much clonotypes are shared between individuals, the study performed deep sequencing of blood TCR repertoires from a few healthy adults.

On the study overall, not on this receptor specifically: Pairwise subsampling indicated that sequencing depth was expected to affect the degree of clonotype sharing among donors. Larger estimated clonotype richness was generally found for naive subsets than for memory subsets. Higher generation probabilities were observed for clonotypes shared by all four sorted-subset donors than for non-shared clonotypes. The small number of donors limited the genetic and exposure-history diversity represented. Across a few donors, around 5% of naive CD4, approximately 3.5% of naive CD8, 2.3% of memory CD4, and about 0.44% of memory CD8 clonotypes were shared. Incomplete sequencing was indicated by rarefaction of sorted-subset datasets, despite the large sequencing depth. Sampling was restricted to blood, and TCR repertoires in tissues likely differ from the TCR repertoires found in blood.

TCR CDR3 regions were amplified from genomic DNA by multiplex PCR using the deep immunoSEQ assay. Extracted genomic DNA from each cell subset was distributed evenly across all wells of several immunoSEQ 96-well plates, and each plate was treated as a replicate. For sorted subsets, each replicate PCR was loaded with roughly 190 ng genomic DNA, equivalent to 30,000 or so T cell genomes. Purified libraries were quantified with a Qubit 3.0 fluorometer, sized on a Bioanalyzer 2100, and re-quantified with the KAPA Library Quantification kit. Each immunoSEQ 96-well plate was sequenced on its own single-read 150-cycle Illumina NextSeq 550 flow cell. As for the original processing: Because the immunoSEQ output included only junctional sequences and no quality scores, the filtering could not be the same as the filtering used for full-length reads. Sequences were annotated with PyIR, a Python wrapper for IgBLAST v1.9, and V/J genes and CDR3 were assigned using IMGT germline references. Reads with weak V/J assignments (E-value above 1e-6), missing CDR3, stop codons, out-of-frame junctions, or ambiguous translated residues were removed. V3J clonotypes were defined as sequences sharing the same inferred V gene, J gene, and CDR3 amino acid sequence. Percentage overlap between repertoires was computed as shared unique clonotypes divided by the size of the smaller repertoire. Repertoire richness was assessed with RTK rarefaction, the Chao1 estimator, and Recon v2.1 estimates of unobserved clonotypes. Generation probabilities for all TCRbeta clonotypes obtained by the gDNA method from a handful of donors were computed using OLGA. This immuneACCESS table, as held by TCRdb, lists in-frame sequences with V and J called but not all clones. Of the missing ones, under half trace to an unresolved V gene in checked studies; the others have no known cause. The DNA gave D and trimming, while V, J and clone size come from that table. Recorded for this sample are approximately 88,000 clones; approximately 75% of them occurred a single time. The leading ten clones occupy roughly 50% of the sample.

Healthy HIV-negative adults with no recently reported acute infections or vaccinations were included as donors. All donors were Caucasian adults living in Nashville, Tennessee, USA. CD8 memory samples were composed of magnetically selected CD45RO+ cells combined with CCR7-negative CD45RA+ effector memory (TemRA) cells. After blood collection by leukapheresis, PBMCs were isolated using Ficoll-Histopaque density gradient centrifugation and then cryopreserved in the vapor phase of liquid nitrogen. Analytical flow cytometry was used to check the purity and quantity of every magnetically sorted T cell population. From each sorted fraction, genomic DNA was isolated and quantified by UV absorbance on a Nanodrop 2000c. The CDR3 covers 19 residues, taking in both the cysteine and the phenylalanine. Here the CDR3 DNA is all that survives: 57 bases in frame from base 1. From the germline V gene, CDR1 is SGHAT and CDR2 is FQNNGV. V is cut back by 0 bases and J by 7 bases, with 16 bases in the junction unmatched.

Sequencing was carried out using memory CD8+ T cells sorted from blood. Interpreted using the paper, the cell subset or site label stands for: CD45RO+ cells pooled with CCR7-negative TemRA cells. The V and J segments used are TRBV11-2 and TRBJ2-1; 9 bases in between match TRBD1. This clonotype was sampled from a man between 25 and 39 years old in good health. The nucleotide sequence reads as follows: TGTGCCAGCAGCTTAGAGGACAGGGGTTGGGGGAGGGCCCGAAATGAGCAGTTCTTC. This gives the protein CASSLEDRGWGRARNEQFF. The CDR3 plus the reference TRBV11-2 and TRBJ2-1 genes for the other parts give the full variable domain: EAGVAQSPRYKIIEKRQSVAFWCNPISGHATLYWYQQILGQGPKLLIQFQNNGVVDDSQLPKDRFSAERLKGVDSTLKIQPAKLEDSAVYLCASSLEDRGWGRARNEQFFGPGTRLTVL.